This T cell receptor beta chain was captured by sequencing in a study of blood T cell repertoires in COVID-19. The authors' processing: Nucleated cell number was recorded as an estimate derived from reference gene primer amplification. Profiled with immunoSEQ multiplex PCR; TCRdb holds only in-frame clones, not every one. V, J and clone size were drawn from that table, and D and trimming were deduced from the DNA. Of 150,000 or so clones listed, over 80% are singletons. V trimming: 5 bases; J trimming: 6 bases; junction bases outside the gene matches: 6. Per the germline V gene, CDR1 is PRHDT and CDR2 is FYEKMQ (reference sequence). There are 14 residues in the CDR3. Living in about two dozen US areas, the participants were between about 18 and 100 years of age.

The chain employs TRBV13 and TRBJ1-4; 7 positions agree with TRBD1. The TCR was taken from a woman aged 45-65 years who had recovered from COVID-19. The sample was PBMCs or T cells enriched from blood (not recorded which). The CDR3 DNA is TGTGCCAGCAGCCCCCGGGACAGTCATGAAAAACTGTTTTTT. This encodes CASSPRDSHEKLFF.